The 27 T cell receptor beta chains below all came from one sample that was sequenced in a study of shared clonotypes between healthy human individuals. Sequencing used immunoSEQ multiplex PCR; TCRdb keeps in-frame clones, though not all of them. The sample records over 750,000 clones, 90% to 97% being singletons. CD8 cells regarded as naive lacked CD45RO, were positively chosen for CCR7, and omitted terminally differentiated effector memory CD45RA+ cells. Sequencing was done on a sample of naive CD8+ T cells sorted from blood. These receptors all stem from a young man in good health.

The chain carries TRBV21-1 and TRBJ2-6; no check of the table's D call, TRBD1, against the DNA was made. TRBV21-1 is a known pseudogene. The CDR3 loop spans 17 amino acids. CDR3 sequence (DNA): TGTGCCAGCAGCCCGGGACAGGGGTACTCTGGGGCCAACGTCCTGACTTTC. Translated: CASSPGQGYSGANVLTF.

The gene calls are TRBV5-5 and TRBJ1-2; D gene ambiguous. Germline V lookup: CDR1 SGHKS, CDR2 YYEKEE (reference sequence). The CDR3 runs 14 residues. Trimming cost V 4 bases and J 0 bases, with 10 bases left between them. The CDR3 spells CASSALGTNYGYTF. CDR3 DNA sequence: TGTGCCAGCAGCGCACTGGGCACTAACTATGGCTACACCTTC. Full variable domain (rest looked up from reference TRBV5-5 and TRBJ1-2): DAGVTQSPTHLIKTRGQQVTLRCSPISGHKSVSWYQQVLGQGPQFIFQYYEKEERGRGNFPDRFSARQFPNYSSELNVNALLLGDSALYLCASSALGTNYGYTFGSGTRLTVV.

About this clone: Different DNA sequences within this sample yield the same CDR3. The rearrangement links TRBV6-5 to TRBJ2-7, with a weak D call TRBD2 (5 bases). CDR1 and CDR2 from the germline V gene are MNHEY and SVGAGI. The V end lost 4 bases, the J end lost 3 bases, and 7 bases lay between the germline ends. The CDR3 has 12 amino acids. The CDR3 DNA sequence: TGTGCCAGCAGTTCCGGGGTCTACGAGCAGTACTTC. Residues: CASSSGVYEQYF.

V is TRBV7-9 and J is TRBJ1-1; D perhaps matches TRBD1 (5 bases). The CDR3 contains 14 residues. With 5 bases removed from V and 2 bases from J, the gap between germline ends came to 12 bases. The germline CDR1 and CDR2 sequences are SEHNR and FQNEAQ (reference sequence). Written as DNA, the CDR3 is TGTGCCAGCAGCGATACCGACAGAAACACTGAAGCTTTCTTT. Amino acid sequence: CASSDTDRNTEAFF.

This chain connects TRBV4-1 to TRBJ2-2; 8 bases are shared with TRBD2. CDR3 length equals 14 residues. With V trimmed by 6 bases and J by 5 bases, 5 bases remained unmatched. CDR1 is MGHRA, CDR2 YSYEKL, per germline. For the CDR3, the DNA is TGCGCCAGCAGTAGCGGGATTAGTACCGGGGAGCTGTTTTTT. Its protein is CASSSGISTGELFF.

This chain connects TRBV4-3 to TRBJ2-7; no clear D. Germline-derived CDR1 and CDR2 are LGHNA and YSLEER. Trimming took 0 bases from V and 6 from J, leaving 21 bases between them. This CDR3 comprises 17 residues. The CDR3 loop is CASSQETAVFEVFEQYF. The CDR3 DNA is TGCGCCAGCAGCCAAGAAACCGCGGTATTCGAGGTCTTCGAGCAGTACTTC.

This clone has just one count. V is TRBV2 and J is TRBJ2-3, with TRBD2 as a possible D gene (5 bases). The CDR3 is 15 residues long. Germline CDR1 reads SNHLY; CDR2 reads FYNNEI. The germline V and J ends were trimmed by 9 bases and 3 bases, with 19 bases remaining between them. The CDR3 nucleotides read TGTGCCAGTCGTCGGGAACCTCGATCAACAGATACGCAGTATTTT. Translating gives CASRREPRSTDTQYF.

The chain links TRBV9 to TRBJ2-7; 9 bases line up with TRBD2. The CDR3 is 13 residues long. Per germline, CDR1 SGDLS and CDR2 YYNGEE. The junction had 8 bases not matched to a gene; V was cut back by 0 bases and J by 13 bases. In DNA form, the CDR3 reads TGTGCCAGCAGCGTAGAGGGTAGCGGGAGCGAATACTTC. As protein: CASSVEGSGSEYF. Based on the CDR3 plus reference TRBV9 and TRBJ2-7, the full variable domain is DSGVTQTPKHLITATGQRVTLRCSPRSGDLSVYWYQQSLDQGLQFLIQYYNGEERAKGNILERFSAQQFPDLHSELNLSSLELGDSALYFCASSVEGSGSEYFGPGTRLTVT.

The chain links TRBV5-6 to TRBJ2-1; D is undetermined. The CDR3 extends over 12 amino acids. V was pared by 2 bases and J by 6 bases, with 6 bases between. Germline V gene data show CDR1 as SGHDT and CDR2 as YYEEEE. The CDR3 reads CASSFGINEQFF. DNA for the CDR3: TGTGCCAGCAGCTTCGGCATCAATGAGCAGTTCTTC.

This clone was recorded only once. The chain has TRBV25-1 and TRBJ1-2, with TRBD1 identical over 9 bases. The CDR3 runs to 18 residues. Trimming at V came to 4 bases and at J to 8 bases, leaving 20 bases not matched to a gene. Germline CDR1 is MGHDK and CDR2 is SYGVNS. The chain's CDR3 is CASSGARTGEDDGWGYTF. In DNA, the CDR3 is TGTGCCAGCAGTGGGGCTCGGACAGGGGAGGACGATGGTTGGGGCTACACCTTC.

This CDR3 reads CASSFPDRGLPQYF. CDR3 nucleotide sequence: TGTGCCAGCAGCTTCCCGGACAGGGGGTTACCGCAGTACTTC. The V gene is TRBV11-2, the J gene TRBJ2-7; 10 bases are shared with TRBD1. Unmatched junction bases numbered 8, after V lost 3 bases and J lost 9 bases. Germline CDR1 and CDR2: SGHAT and FQNNGV. CDR3 length: 14 residues.

This clone was seen just once. CDR3 nucleotide sequence: TGTGCCAGCAGCTCACAGGGTATCATCTCTGGAAACACCATATATTTT. It is translated as CASSSQGIISGNTIYF. The chain recombines TRBV11-2 with TRBJ1-3; tentative D call: TRBD1 (6 bases). The CDR3 spans 16 residues. The ends were cut back, 4 bases at V and 0 bases at J, with 13 bases in the middle. Germline-derived CDR1 and CDR2 are SGHAT and FQNNGV.

The chain links TRBV27 to TRBJ2-1; 10 positions agree with TRBD2. Trimming took 4 bases from V and 10 from J; bases not matched to a gene: 7. The length of the CDR3 is 14 residues. In germline, CDR1 is MNHEY, CDR2 SMNVEV (reference sequence). The CDR3 here is CASSSLAGVEEQFF. CDR3 sequence (DNA): TGTGCCAGCAGTTCCCTAGCGGGAGTGGAGGAGCAGTTCTTC.

A remark on this clone: Within the sample, other DNA sequences also encode this same CDR3. The chain is built from TRBV30 and TRBJ1-5; 7 bases line up with TRBD1. Germline lookup yields CDR1 GTSNPN and CDR2 SVGIG (reference sequence). V dropped 3 bases and J dropped 3; count of bases not matched to a gene: 8. The CDR3 is made up of 15 amino acids. This CDR3 reads CAWSPPDRANQPQHF. As DNA, the CDR3 is TGTGCCTGGAGCCCTCCCGACAGGGCCAATCAGCCCCAGCATTTT.

The V and J genes are TRBV7-2 and TRBJ2-1, with a tentative D call TRBD2 (5 bases). The germline CDR1 and CDR2 sequences are SGHTA and FQGNSA. The V end was cut by 4 bases, the J end by 10 bases, with 8 bases between. The CDR3 length is 11 residues. The CDR3 loop is CASSSGGEQFF. CDR3 bases: TGTGCCAGCAGCTCCGGAGGCGAGCAGTTCTTC.

The CDR3 loop reads CASSQGPGTSGTNEQFF. CDR3 in DNA: TGCGCCAGCAGCCAAGGCCCCGGGACTAGCGGAACCAATGAGCAGTTCTTC. This chain joins TRBV4-3 and TRBJ2-1, with 11 bases identical to TRBD2. With V trimmed by 1 base and J by 6 bases, 8 bases remained unmatched. This CDR3 contains 17 residues. Germline-derived CDR1 and CDR2 are LGHNA and YSLEER.

This sequence joins TRBV9 and TRBJ2-3, with 7 bases lining up with TRBD1. Germline-derived CDR1 and CDR2 are SGDLS and YYNGEE. Unmatched junction bases numbered 3, after V lost 0 bases and J lost 5 bases. The CDR3 is 14 amino acids. CDR3 amino acids: CASSVEQGEDTQYF. The CDR3 DNA sequence: TGTGCCAGCAGCGTAGAGCAGGGGGAAGATACGCAGTATTTT.

The chain links TRBV6-1 to TRBJ2-7, with 11 bases fitting TRBD2. Germline V lookup: CDR1 MNHNS, CDR2 SASEGT. The trim removed 4 bases at V and 2 bases at J, leaving 7 bases unmatched. CDR3 length: 16 amino acids. Written as DNA, the CDR3 is TGTGCCAGCAGTGGACCGGGACTAGCGGAAACCTACGAGCAGTACTTC. Its translation: CASSGPGLAETYEQYF.

This chain joins TRBV11-2 and TRBJ2-2, with 9 positions matching TRBD2. CDR3 length equals 15 residues. Germline V gene lookup returns CDR1 SGHAT and CDR2 FQNNGV. With 3 bases clipped from V and 4 bases from J, the junction kept 3 bases outside the gene matches. The CDR3 loop reads CASSFGGRGTGELFF. DNA for the CDR3: TGTGCCAGCAGCTTTGGCGGGAGGGGCACCGGGGAGCTGTTTTTT.

This clone was observed once. V usage is TRBV6-5 and J usage is TRBJ2-1; D call uncertain. Trimming stripped 6 bases from V and 9 bases from J, with 15 bases between. Germline loops: CDR1 MNHEY, CDR2 SVGAGI. CDR3 size: 13 residues. The CDR3 DNA reads as TGTGCCAGCAGCTATTCCGTCCAGCTTGAGCAGTTCTTC. Protein product: CASSYSVQLEQFF.

This chain joins TRBV10-3 and TRBJ2-3; no reliable D call. The CDR3 contains 14 residues. Germline V gives CDR1 ENHRY, CDR2 SYGVKD. The V and J ends lost 4 bases and 2 bases respectively, with 10 bases between them. CDR3 protein: CAISAESPTDTQYF. The CDR3 coding sequence is TGTGCCATCAGTGCGGAGTCTCCCACAGATACGCAGTATTTT.

J is TRBJ2-3 and V is TRBV5-4, with 11 bases identical to TRBD2. Germline CDR1 SGHNT, CDR2 YYREEE (reference sequence). The CDR3 is made up of 17 amino acids. V was clipped by 1 base and J by 4 bases; unmatched bases: 8. The CDR3 protein is CASSLLSGRVGSDTQYF. CDR3 coding DNA: TGTGCCAGCAGCTTGCTTAGCGGGAGGGTGGGATCAGATACGCAGTATTTT.

This chain uses TRBV2 with TRBJ2-7; a weak D match, TRBD1 (6 bases). This CDR3 spans 13 amino acids. Germline CDR1 is SNHLY and CDR2 is FYNNEI. V lost 7 bases and J lost 0, with 10 bases in between. The CDR3 sequence is CASTPDSSYEQYF. CDR3 nucleotide sequence: TGTGCCAGCACCCCGGACAGCTCCTACGAGCAGTACTTC.

The CDR3 DNA reads TGCAGCGTTGATTTGCGGGAGGGCCCCTCCGAGCAGTACTTC. This codes for CSVDLREGPSEQYF. The rearrangement links TRBV29-1 to TRBJ2-7, with 9 bases aligning to TRBD2. The junction had 9 bases not matched to a gene; V was cut back by 3 bases and J by 6 bases. Germline loops: CDR1 SQVTM, CDR2 ANQGSEA. The CDR3 is made up of 14 amino acids.

This clone has a single count. This chain joins TRBV10-2 and TRBJ2-7, with TRBD2 matching over 11 bases. Germline V CDR1 and CDR2: WSHSY, SAAADI. The CDR3 runs 19 residues. V dropped 6 bases and J dropped 0; count of bases not matched to a gene: 16. CDR3 sequence (DNA): TGCGCCAGCAGCCTAGATCCCGGGACTAGCGGACTTTACTCCTACGAGCAGTACTTC. It encodes CASSLDPGTSGLYSYEQYF.

The chain employs TRBV7-9 and TRBJ2-1, with TRBD2 identical over 10 bases. Germline CDR1 is SEHNR and CDR2 is FQNEAQ (reference sequence). This CDR3 is 15 amino acids long. V dropped 5 bases and J dropped 8; count of bases not matched to a gene: 9. CDR3 amino acids: CASSLVAGGRDEQFF. CDR3 in DNA: TGTGCCAGCAGCCTCGTAGCGGGAGGTCGCGATGAGCAGTTCTTC.

This clone was detected once. The chain carries TRBV11-2 and TRBJ2-2; 9 bases are shared with TRBD2. The CDR3 is 16 amino acids. V was clipped by 7 bases and J by 6 bases; unmatched bases: 12. Germline assignment: CDR1 SGHAT and CDR2 FQNNGV. The CDR3 loop is CASKLWVAGVAGELFF. The CDR3 DNA reads as TGTGCCAGCAAATTATGGGTAGCGGGAGTTGCCGGGGAGCTGTTTTTT.